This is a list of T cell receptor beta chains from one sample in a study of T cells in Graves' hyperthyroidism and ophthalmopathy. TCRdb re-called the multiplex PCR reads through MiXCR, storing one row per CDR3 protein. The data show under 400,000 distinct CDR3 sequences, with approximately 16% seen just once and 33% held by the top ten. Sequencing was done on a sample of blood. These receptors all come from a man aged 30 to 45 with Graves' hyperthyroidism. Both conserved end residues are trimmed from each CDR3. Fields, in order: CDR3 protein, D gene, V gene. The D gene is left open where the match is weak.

CDR3 protein: ASSEYRDPNYGYT
D gene: -
V gene: TRBV25-1

CDR3 protein: ASRLGARTEAF
D gene: -
V gene: TRBV27

CDR3 protein: ASSTRQGMNTEAF
D gene: TRBD1
V gene: TRBV7-9

CDR3 protein: ASNPTEGNSPLH
D gene: -
V gene: TRBV11-2

CDR3 protein: ASSGDIQY
D gene: -
V gene: TRBV9

CDR3 protein: ASSLDSLTGANVLT
D gene: -
V gene: TRBV28

CDR3 protein: ASSQRVGYNEQF
D gene: -
V gene: TRBV5-1

CDR3 protein: ASTETSGSSGQF
D gene: TRBD2
V gene: TRBV12-3/TRBV12-4

CDR3 protein: SARRAGLKYEQY
D gene: -
V gene: TRBV20-1

CDR3 protein: ASSQPGGGSGNTIY
D gene: -
V gene: TRBV4-1

CDR3 protein: ASRSTGQGDAYEQY
D gene: TRBD1
V gene: TRBV6-1

CDR3 protein: AIGTGVMNTEAF
D gene: TRBD1
V gene: TRBV10-3

CDR3 protein: ASRPRLFSYEQY
D gene: -
V gene: TRBV6-2/TRBV6-3

CDR3 protein: ASSRTPTSGVNTYEQY
D gene: TRBD2
V gene: TRBV7-6

CDR3 protein: SARDYSSYEQY
D gene: TRBD2
V gene: TRBV20-1

CDR3 protein: ASSFSGRGREQY
D gene: TRBD2
V gene: TRBV5-4

CDR3 protein: ASSLMFVGQWHGELF
D gene: -
V gene: TRBV12-3/TRBV12-4

CDR3 protein: SGQADYEQY
D gene: -
V gene: TRBV20-1

CDR3 protein: AISGVSSGRYEQF
D gene: TRBD2
V gene: TRBV10-3

CDR3 protein: SLRGVGYGYT
D gene: -
V gene: TRBV29-1

CDR3 protein: ASSIVRDTQY
D gene: -
V gene: TRBV19

CDR3 protein: AISALASTDTQY
D gene: -
V gene: TRBV10-3

CDR3 protein: ASSLVGTNLNQPQH
D gene: -
V gene: TRBV5-5

CDR3 protein: ASSPGLEAPDTQY
D gene: TRBD2
V gene: TRBV18

CDR3 protein: ASSVTSGTGKDNEQF
D gene: TRBD1
V gene: TRBV9

CDR3 protein: ASSTGLRGEQY
D gene: TRBD1
V gene: TRBV19

CDR3 protein: ASSLEGESRSNVLT
D gene: -
V gene: TRBV5-1

CDR3 protein: AWGQGGPEAF
D gene: TRBD1
V gene: TRBV30

CDR3 protein: ASTRKPRQAGYGYT
D gene: -
V gene: TRBV11-2

CDR3 protein: ASSPPGGGSTDTQY
D gene: TRBD2
V gene: TRBV4-2

CDR3 protein: ASRMGGRAGGPLF
D gene: TRBD2
V gene: TRBV28

CDR3 protein: ASSQRQSSYEQY
D gene: -
V gene: TRBV3-1

CDR3 protein: ASSLNSQETQY
D gene: -
V gene: TRBV28

CDR3 protein: ASSADGENTEAF
D gene: -
V gene: TRBV6-4

CDR3 protein: ASSQDWQSEQY
D gene: -
V gene: TRBV14

CDR3 protein: ASSSPLSSYNEQF
D gene: -
V gene: TRBV11-2

CDR3 protein: ASSLTGASSGNTGELF
D gene: -
V gene: TRBV7-3

CDR3 protein: ASSQGGRGTAYEQY
D gene: TRBD1
V gene: TRBV4-1

CDR3 protein: SARAPAGTDTQY
D gene: -
V gene: TRBV20-1

CDR3 protein: ASSSGTGSPVGYT
D gene: TRBD1
V gene: TRBV27

CDR3 protein: ASTPFPSGSDEQY
D gene: -
V gene: TRBV27

CDR3 protein: ASSYRDGYYGYT
D gene: -
V gene: TRBV7-9

CDR3 protein: ASSGGTSGPGEQY
D gene: TRBD2
V gene: TRBV28

CDR3 protein: ASSPTAAGTEAF
D gene: -
V gene: TRBV11-3

CDR3 protein: ASSQDLASQETQY
D gene: -
V gene: TRBV3-1

CDR3 protein: ASSLGGSGAYEQY
D gene: TRBD2
V gene: TRBV13

CDR3 protein: SAAGLRSSEQY
D gene: -
V gene: TRBV29-1

CDR3 protein: SAGVGGGDYGYT
D gene: -
V gene: TRBV20-1

CDR3 protein: ASSRNRVEAF
D gene: -
V gene: TRBV14

CDR3 protein: SATRLAALLWNEQF
D gene: TRBD2
V gene: TRBV20-1

CDR3 protein: ASSLGGYRTGELF
D gene: -
V gene: TRBV7-9

CDR3 protein: ASSFVDSSGYT
D gene: -
V gene: TRBV12-3/TRBV12-4

CDR3 protein: ATSDPTSGLYNEQF
D gene: TRBD2
V gene: TRBV24-1

CDR3 protein: ASSIDRSQPQH
D gene: -
V gene: TRBV5-1